These 22 T cell receptor beta chains were all obtained from the same sample, sequenced in a study of T cells in Graves' hyperthyroidism and ophthalmopathy. TCR beta CDR3 sequences were amplified from RNA transcripts. The HTBI primer set drove a first-round RT-PCR of the TCR CDR3. MiXCR, run by TCRdb on the multiplex PCR reads, gives a single entry per CDR3 protein. This sample yields more than 500,000 distinct CDR3 sequences, of which roughly 46% are seen a single time; under 20% belongs to the top ten. The sample comprised peripheral blood or thyroid tissue (not recorded which). The receptors were gathered from an adult woman with Graves' disease, either hyperthyroidism or ophthalmopathy (not recorded which).

The chain combines TRBV7-2 with TRBJ2-2; a possible D gene is TRBD2 (7 bases). Per the germline V gene, CDR1 is SGHTA and CDR2 is FQGNSA. Trimming stripped 6 bases from V and 0 bases from J, with 17 bases between. The CDR3 has 17 residues. This CDR3 reads CASRGGVAGTNTGELFF. The DNA for the CDR3 is TGTGCCAGCAGAGGGGGGGTGGCGGGAACGAACACCGGGGAGCTGTTTTTT.

The gene calls are TRBV19 and TRBJ1-6; TRBD1 is a possible D gene (6 bases). This CDR3 is 14 amino acids long. Germline-derived CDR1 and CDR2 are LNHDA and SQIVND (reference sequence). Deletions cut 9 bases from V and 5 bases from J, with 14 bases between. DNA for the CDR3: TGTGCCAGCAACAACAGGGAAAATAATTCACCCCTCCACTTT. Amino acids: CASNNRENNSPLHF.

This clonotype was found many times. The chain carries TRBV7-6 and TRBJ2-5; no clear D gene. Between the trimmed V and J ends, which lost 1 base and 5 bases, there was a span of 8 bases. Germline V gives CDR1 SGHVS, CDR2 FNYEAQ. The CDR3 has 13 residues. The CDR3: CASSLGTLETQYF. CDR3 coding DNA: TGTGCCAGCAGCTTAGGTACCCTTGAGACCCAGTACTTC.

This clonotype was seen repeatedly, ten times or more. This chain connects TRBV12-3 or TRBV12-4 to TRBJ1-2; D is unresolved. The germline V and J ends were trimmed by 6 bases and 9 bases, with 14 bases remaining between them. This CDR3 contains 12 residues. The CDR3 sequence: CASRKSTPSYTF. In nucleotides, the CDR3 is TGTGCCAGCAGGAAATCGACACCAAGCTACACCTTC.

The rearrangement links TRBV7-9 to TRBJ1-1, with no clear D. CDR1 and CDR2 from the germline V gene are SEHNR and FQNEAQ (reference sequence). V lost 2 bases and J lost 5, with 15 bases in between. The CDR3 runs 15 residues. The DNA for the CDR3 is TGTGCCAGCAGCTTACAGGAACTAGCGGGGACTGAAGCTTTCTTT. It is translated as CASSLQELAGTEAFF.

The rearrangement uses TRBV7-8 and TRBJ2-7, with a weak D call TRBD2 (5 bases). CDR1 SGHVS and CDR2 FQNEAQ come from the germline V gene. The germline V and J ends were trimmed by 6 bases and 6 bases, with 15 bases remaining between them. The CDR3 runs 13 residues. DNA for the CDR3: TGTGCCAGCAGTCATTTAGGACTTAGCGAGCAGTACTTC. Translated: CASSHLGLSEQYF.

As regards this clonotype: The conserved phenylalanine or tryptophan normally closing the CDR3 is absent here, so this likely arose from a read error. The DNA is left out, because the CDR3 cannot be placed on it with certainty; the CDR3 is given as TCRdb lists it. V is TRBV5-1 and J is TRBJ1-4. The CDR3 totals 11 residues, both ends included. Looked up from germline, CDR1 is SGHRS and CDR2 is YFSETQ. This chain's CDR3 is CASSPGPRKEL.

This clonotype was seen at least ten times. This chain links TRBV5-6 with TRBJ1-1; 8 bases line up with TRBD1. The CDR3 has 14 amino acids. The germline V gene encodes CDR1 SGHDT and CDR2 YYEEEE. The trim removed 3 bases at V and 0 bases at J, leaving 1 base unmatched. As DNA, the CDR3 is TGTGCCAGCAGCTGGACAGGGTTGAACACTGAAGCTTTCTTT. It yields the protein CASSWTGLNTEAFF. Full variable domain (outside the CDR3, taken from reference TRBV5-6 and TRBJ1-1): DAGVTQSPTHLIKTRGQQVTLRCSPKSGHDTVSWYQQALGQGPQFIFQYYEEEERQRGNFPDRFSGHQFPNYSSELNVNALLLGDSALYLCASSWTGLNTEAFFGQGTRLTVV.

This clonotype was counted ten times or more. The rearrangement links TRBV15 to TRBJ2-7; 7 nucleotides line up with TRBD1. The J segment lost 6 bases and the V segment lost 5 bases, leaving 7 bases of the junction unmatched. The CDR3 sequence is 13 residues long. Germline-derived CDR1 and CDR2 are LNHNV and YYDKDF (reference sequence). As DNA, the CDR3 is TGTGCCACCAGCGAGGACGGGGACAGCGAGCAGTACTTC. It specifies CATSEDGDSEQYF. Combining the CDR3 with reference TRBV15 and TRBJ2-7 gives the whole variable domain DAMVIQNPRYQVTQFGKPVTLSCSQTLNHNVMYWYQQKSSQAPKLLFHYYDKDFNNEADTPDNFQSRRPNTSFCFLDIRSPGLGDTAMYLCATSEDGDSEQYFGPGTRLTVT.

The chain has TRBV25-1 and TRBJ1-4; D unresolved. The germline V gene encodes CDR1 MGHDK and CDR2 SYGVNS. The CDR3 runs 16 residues. V gave up 4 bases and J gave up 2 bases, with 14 bases separating them. CDR3 in amino acids: CASSARAGSTNEKLFF. DNA of the CDR3: TGTGCCAGCAGTGCTAGAGCGGGATCGACTAATGAAAAACTGTTTTTT.

The J gene is TRBJ2-5, the V gene TRBV24-1; D remains ambiguous. Trimming shortened V by 1 base and J by 3 bases, and 2 bases separated the two germline ends. Germline assignment: CDR1 KGHDR and CDR2 SFDVKD. This CDR3 is built from 12 residues. The CDR3 DNA reads as TGTGCCACCAGTGATTTTGAAGAGACCCAGTACTTC. It translates to CATSDFEETQYF.

The chain links TRBV7-9 to TRBJ1-1, with D tentatively TRBD1 (5 bases). Germline CDR1 reads SEHNR; CDR2 reads FQNEAQ (reference sequence). The CDR3 extends over 15 amino acids. The germline V and J ends were trimmed by 5 bases and 4 bases, with 17 bases remaining between them. The CDR3 spells CASSHGQGRITEAFF. The CDR3 DNA reads as TGTGCCAGCAGCCATGGACAAGGGCGGATCACTGAAGCTTTCTTT.

The chain employs TRBV27 and TRBJ1-6, with a weak D call TRBD1 (5 bases). CDR1 MNHEY and CDR2 SMNVEV come from the germline V gene (reference sequence). Trimming cost V 5 bases and J 9 bases, with 20 bases left between them. There are 16 residues in the CDR3. CDR3 sequence (DNA): TGTGCCAGCAGTCGCAGCCCCGGGGCAGGGAGTTCACCCCTCCACTTT. It encodes CASSRSPGAGSSPLHF.

This clonotype was detected a few times. The chain is built from TRBV4-1 and TRBJ1-1; 9 nucleotides line up with TRBD1. The ends lost 1 base at V and 1 base at J; junction bases unmatched: 1. Germline values: CDR1 MGHRA, CDR2 YSYEKL. This CDR3 contains 15 residues. CDR3 sequence reads: CASSQGQGGNTEAFF. The CDR3 nucleotides are TGCGCCAGCAGCCAAGGACAGGGGGGGAACACTGAAGCTTTCTTT.

This clonotype was observed many times. The chain uses TRBV5-6 and TRBJ2-7; no reliable D call. This CDR3 comprises 13 residues. The V and J ends lost 1 base and 2 bases respectively, with 7 bases between them. The germline V gene encodes CDR1 SGHDT and CDR2 YYEEEE. CDR3 residues: CASSLRNTYEQYF. The CDR3 region has the DNA TGTGCCAGCAGCTTGCGGAATACCTACGAGCAGTACTTC.

The chain carries TRBV7-2 and TRBJ2-7, with TRBD2 as a possible D gene (6 bases). The germline V gene has CDR1 SGHTA and CDR2 FQGNSA. The length of the CDR3 is 15 residues. The V gene lost 5 bases and the J gene lost 5 bases, with 19 bases spanning the gap. CDR3 loop: CASSPFEEGIHEQYF. The CDR3 DNA is TGTGCCAGCAGCCCCTTTGAGGAGGGCATCCACGAGCAGTACTTC.

Turning to this clonotype: Germline and junction disagree at one end, which may indicate a read error. This sequence joins TRBV7-9 and TRBJ2-5; 10 bases agree with TRBD2. Germline CDR1 SEHNR, CDR2 FQNEAQ (reference sequence). This CDR3 is built from 15 residues. The CDR3 DNA sequence: TGCGCCAGCAGCAAAGGACTAGCGGACCAAGAGACCCAGTACTTC. Protein product: CASSKGLADQETQYF.

This clonotype was found many times. This chain uses TRBV9 with TRBJ2-7; 8 bases map to TRBD2. After removal of 2 bases from V and 7 bases from J, the junction contained 5 bases not matched to a gene. Germline CDR1 reads SGDLS; CDR2 reads YYNGEE. The CDR3 is 13 residues long. CDR3 sequence (DNA): TGTGCCAGCAGCGTTTTCTTAGCGGGAGAGCAGTACTTC. Translation gives CASSVFLAGEQYF.

This rearrangement joins TRBV5-6 to TRBJ1-2, with D possibly matching TRBD1 (5 bases). Trimming removed 4 bases from V and 10 bases from J, with 17 bases in between. The CDR3 is made up of 13 amino acids. Germline V gives CDR1 SGHDT, CDR2 YYEEEE. CDR3 sequence reads: CASSPVGGEDYTF. The DNA of the CDR3 is TGTGCCAGCAGCCCTGTGGGGGGAGAAGACTACACCTTC.

The CDR3 nucleotides read TGTGCCAGCGGCAGGGACAGCGCTAACTATGGCTACACCTTC. It specifies CASGRDSANYGYTF. This rearrangement joins TRBV7-3 to TRBJ1-2, with 7 bases lining up with TRBD1. Germline V gene data show CDR1 as SGHTA and CDR2 as FQGTGA. This CDR3 region has 14 residues. V dropped 8 bases and J dropped 0; count of bases not matched to a gene: 6.

The chain carries TRBV15 and TRBJ1-3, with 9 positions matching TRBD1. Trimming cost V 11 bases and J 8 bases; bases outside gene matches: 10. The germline V gene has CDR1 LNHNV and CDR2 YYDKDF (reference sequence). CDR3 size: 13 residues. The CDR3: CAVRDRERDTIYF. CDR3 sequence (DNA): TGTGCCGTCCGGGACAGGGAGAGAGACACCATATATTTT.

V is TRBV29-1 and J is TRBJ1-5; TRBD1 agrees at 10 bases. CDR1 and CDR2 (germline): SQVTM, ANQGSEA. With V trimmed by 6 bases and J by 5 bases, 10 bases remained unmatched. This CDR3 is built from 15 residues. CDR3 nucleotides: TGCAGCGTACTGCCGGGACAGGGGCTGCATCAGCCCCAGCATTTT. The encoded protein is CSVLPGQGLHQPQHF.